This T cell receptor (beta chain) emerged from a study of OX40 agonist ivuxolimab in advanced cancers. Overall study context: Dosing consisted of intravenous ivuxolimab at 0.01 to 10 mg/kg every 2 weeks. Findings and limits, study-wide: By week 6 at 0.1 to 3.0 mg/kg, blood CD4+ and CD8+ T cells had expanded clonally.

The data were produced by immunoSEQ multiplex PCR, yet TCRdb's version contains in-frame clones alone and is incomplete. The repertoire holds around 13,000 clones, with around 74% as singletons. For this clone: Its target is not known.

In germline, CDR1 is SGHTA, CDR2 FQGTGA. Trimming left V 0 bases short and J 6 bases short, with 9 bases between. The CDR3 loop spans 13 amino acids. Researchers took blood at baseline, on cycle 4 day 1, and on cycle 7 day 1. The TCR sequence derives from an adult with an advanced solid tumor such as melanoma, head and neck, liver or kidney cancer. This sequence joins TRBV7-3 and TRBJ2-7; D gene ambiguous. The sample consisted of CD4+ or CD8+ T cells sorted from blood, taken in a trial of the OX40 agonist ivuxolimab. The DNA for the CDR3 is TGTGCCAGCAGCTTAACGTCTGGAGCCGAGCAGTACTTC. It specifies CASSLTSGAEQYF.